The present T cell receptor beta chain was sequenced within a study of control samples from healthy donors and cancer patients. Germline CDR1 reads GTSNPN; CDR2 reads SVGIG (reference sequence). Trimming took 1 base from V and 11 from J, leaving 15 bases between them. The CDR3 has 13 residues. Using immunoSEQ multiplex PCR, the repertoire was profiled, and TCRdb retains in-frame clones only, with some absent. The sample has 110,000 or so clones; about 89% are singletons. The chain links TRBV30 to TRBJ2-1; D gene unclear. This TCR was sampled from a woman aged 45-65 years in good health. Specimen: blood. The CDR3 bases are TGTGCCTGGAGTGATGGTTGGCCTGGGAAGCAGTTCTTC. It yields the protein CAWSDGWPGKQFF.